Each of the 16 T cell receptor beta chains below was sequenced from the same sample in a study of T-cell reconstitution after alpha-beta-depleted transplantation in children. Unique molecular identifiers were incorporated into the prepared TCRbeta library. TCRdb re-called the PCR reads with MiXCR, one entry per CDR3 protein. The data show more than 300,000 distinct CDR3 sequences, roughly 17% seen once. The source material was PBMCs, mostly from graft donor cells, sampled 360 days after TCRalphabeta/CD19-depleted stem cell transplant. These receptors all stem from a male patient aged 2-15 years who had a stem cell transplant for acute lymphoblastic leukemia, so the T cells may come from the graft donor.

J is TRBJ1-6 and V is TRBV28; D gene uncertain. The CDR3 is 16 amino acids. The germline V gene encodes CDR1 MDHEN and CDR2 SYDVKM. The ends were cut back, 1 base at V and 8 bases at J, with 15 bases in the middle. This CDR3 is CASSLFRGSSYSPLHF. DNA for the CDR3: TGTGCCAGCAGTTTATTTCGGGGATCATCCTATTCACCCCTCCACTTT.

This clonotype appeared many times. This chain joins TRBV12-3 or TRBV12-4 and TRBJ2-5; weak D call: TRBD1 (5 bases). V lost 3 bases, J lost 4 bases, and 9 bases lay in between. The CDR3 totals 13 residues. This CDR3 reads CASSFFRGETQYF. CDR3 nucleotide sequence: TGTGCCAGCAGTTTTTTTAGGGGAGAGACCCAGTACTTC.

The chain is built from TRBV5-1 and TRBJ2-3; 7 bases align to TRBD2. Germline trimming cut 2 bases from V and 4 bases from J; bases unmatched to any gene: 19. The CDR3 extends over 19 amino acids. Germline CDR1 and CDR2: SGHRS and YFSETQ. The CDR3: CASSFPRDYLTSPSDTQYF. The CDR3 nucleotides read TGCGCCAGCAGCTTCCCCCGGGACTACCTTACGTCTCCGTCAGATACGCAGTATTTT.

The CDR3 region is CASSLDSLNEQFF. As DNA, the CDR3 is TGCGCCAGCAGCTTGGACAGTTTAAATGAGCAGTTCTTC. The chain employs TRBV5-1 and TRBJ2-1; no clear D gene. The V and J ends lost 0 bases and 7 bases respectively, with 8 bases between them. CDR1 and CDR2 from the germline V gene are SGHRS and YFSETQ. The CDR3 loop spans 13 amino acids.

The chain employs TRBV24-1 and TRBJ2-1; D is undetermined. From germline, CDR1 is KGHDR and CDR2 SFDVKD. This CDR3 is built from 16 residues. The V end was cut by 5 bases, the J end by 0 bases, with 13 bases between. This CDR3 reads CATSAPDASSYNEQFF. Written as DNA, the CDR3 is TGTGCCACCAGTGCCCCGGACGCGAGCTCCTACAATGAGCAGTTCTTC.

The chain uses TRBV4-2 and TRBJ2-5; tentatively, D is TRBD2 (5 bases). From germline, CDR1 is LGHNA and CDR2 YNFKEQ. This CDR3 is 19 amino acids long. Trimming stripped 4 bases from V and 0 bases from J, with 24 bases between. The CDR3, as DNA: TGTGCCAGCAGCCCTACACTTGGGCGGTTCTGGGAGTACCAAGAGACCCAGTACTTC. Translating it yields CASSPTLGRFWEYQETQYF.

This clonotype was seen a handful of times. The rearrangement joins TRBV5-1 to TRBJ2-1, with D unclear. The CDR3 spans 12 residues. Germline assignment: CDR1 SGHRS and CDR2 YFSETQ. V shed 4 bases and J shed 6 bases, with 8 bases lying between them. DNA of the CDR3: TGCGCCAGCAGCCCCATTACCAATGAGCAGTTCTTC. Encoded protein: CASSPITNEQFF.

This clonotype came up a few times. The rearrangement joins TRBV5-1 to TRBJ2-3; D ambiguous. Germline lookup yields CDR1 SGHRS and CDR2 YFSETQ. The CDR3 loop spans 14 amino acids. Trimming took 4 bases from V and 2 from J, leaving 11 bases between them. The CDR3 sequence: CASSLAPDTDTQYF. In DNA form, the CDR3 reads TGCGCCAGCAGCCTCGCCCCAGACACAGATACGCAGTATTTT.

The chain couples TRBV20-1 to TRBJ2-3; D might be TRBD1 (6 bases). The CDR3 extends over 13 amino acids. V dropped 4 bases and J dropped 4 bases, with 12 bases sitting between them. Per germline, CDR1 DFQATT and CDR2 SNEGSKA (reference sequence). CDR3 sequence reads: CSAIQGPADTQYF. In DNA, the CDR3 is TGCAGTGCTATCCAGGGGCCCGCAGATACGCAGTATTTT.

This chain uses TRBV5-1 with TRBJ2-1; tentatively, D is TRBD2 (6 bases). CDR1 is SGHRS, CDR2 YFSETQ, per germline. CDR3 length equals 17 residues. Trimming left V 0 bases short and J 0 bases short, with 13 bases between. The DNA for the CDR3 is TGCGCCAGCAGCTTGGAATCTAGCGACCGCTCCTACAATGAGCAGTTCTTC. Protein sequence: CASSLESSDRSYNEQFF.

In this sample, this clonotype turned up many times. The chain recombines TRBV20-1 with TRBJ2-5; a possible D gene is TRBD2 (6 bases). There are 14 residues in the CDR3. The V and J ends lost 1 base and 2 bases respectively, with 11 bases between them. Germline V gives CDR1 DFQATT, CDR2 SNEGSKA (reference sequence). The CDR3 reads CSARGEGGQETQYF. CDR3 nucleotide sequence: TGCAGTGCTAGAGGTGAGGGAGGACAAGAGACCCAGTACTTC.

This clonotype has ten or more counts. The chain combines TRBV20-1 with TRBJ2-5, with 9 bases that match TRBD2. The CDR3 has 14 amino acids. Germline lookup yields CDR1 DFQATT and CDR2 SNEGSKA (reference sequence). V gave up 2 bases and J gave up 5 bases; unmatched junction bases: 6. DNA for the CDR3: TGCAGTGCTAGATCTAGCGGGGCCTTGGAGACCCAGTACTTC. It translates to CSARSSGALETQYF.

The gene calls are TRBV20-1 and TRBJ2-1, with D possibly matching TRBD2 (5 bases). Trimming left V 1 base short and J 4 bases short, with 8 bases between. CDR3 length equals 13 residues. Germline V gene sequence: CDR1 DFQATT, CDR2 SNEGSKA (reference sequence). The DNA of the CDR3 is TGCAGTGCTAGAGTTCCGGGGTACAATGAGCAGTTCTTC. Translating it yields CSARVPGYNEQFF.

V usage is TRBV25-1 and J usage is TRBJ2-2, with TRBD1 identical over 7 bases. Germline CDR1 MGHDK, CDR2 SYGVNS. The CDR3 totals 14 residues. J lost 6 bases, V lost 5 bases, and 6 bases had no gene match. For the CDR3, the DNA is TGTGCCAGCAGTCGGGCAGGGGGATCCGGGGAGCTGTTTTTT. It encodes CASSRAGGSGELFF.

The table lists this clonotype with many counts. The chain uses TRBV18 and TRBJ2-3, with 7 nucleotides matching TRBD2. The V segment lost 1 base and the J segment 0 bases; nucleotides outside the gene matches: 4. Germline CDR1 and CDR2: KGHSH and LQKENI. The CDR3 loop spans 16 amino acids. Here the CDR3 DNA reads TGTGCCAGCTCACCACAGCGGGGCTTTAGCACAGATACGCAGTATTTT. Its translation is CASSPQRGFSTDTQYF. Together with reference TRBV18 and TRBJ2-3, the CDR3 gives the full variable domain: NAGVMQNPRHLVRRRGQEARLRCSPMKGHSHVYWYRQLPEEGLKFMVYLQKENIIDESGMPKERFSAEFPKEGPSILRIQQVVRGDSAAYFCASSPQRGFSTDTQYFGPGTRLTVL.

In its sample, this clonotype was seen a few times. J is TRBJ2-7 and V is TRBV27, with TRBD1 matching 9 bases. The CDR3 totals 14 residues. V was pared by 6 bases and J by 2 bases, with 5 bases of the junction left unmatched. CDR1 and CDR2 from the germline V gene are MNHEY and SMNVEV (reference sequence). DNA for the CDR3: TGTGCCAGCAGACCGGGACAGGGTCCCTACGAGCAGTACTTC. It specifies CASRPGQGPYEQYF.